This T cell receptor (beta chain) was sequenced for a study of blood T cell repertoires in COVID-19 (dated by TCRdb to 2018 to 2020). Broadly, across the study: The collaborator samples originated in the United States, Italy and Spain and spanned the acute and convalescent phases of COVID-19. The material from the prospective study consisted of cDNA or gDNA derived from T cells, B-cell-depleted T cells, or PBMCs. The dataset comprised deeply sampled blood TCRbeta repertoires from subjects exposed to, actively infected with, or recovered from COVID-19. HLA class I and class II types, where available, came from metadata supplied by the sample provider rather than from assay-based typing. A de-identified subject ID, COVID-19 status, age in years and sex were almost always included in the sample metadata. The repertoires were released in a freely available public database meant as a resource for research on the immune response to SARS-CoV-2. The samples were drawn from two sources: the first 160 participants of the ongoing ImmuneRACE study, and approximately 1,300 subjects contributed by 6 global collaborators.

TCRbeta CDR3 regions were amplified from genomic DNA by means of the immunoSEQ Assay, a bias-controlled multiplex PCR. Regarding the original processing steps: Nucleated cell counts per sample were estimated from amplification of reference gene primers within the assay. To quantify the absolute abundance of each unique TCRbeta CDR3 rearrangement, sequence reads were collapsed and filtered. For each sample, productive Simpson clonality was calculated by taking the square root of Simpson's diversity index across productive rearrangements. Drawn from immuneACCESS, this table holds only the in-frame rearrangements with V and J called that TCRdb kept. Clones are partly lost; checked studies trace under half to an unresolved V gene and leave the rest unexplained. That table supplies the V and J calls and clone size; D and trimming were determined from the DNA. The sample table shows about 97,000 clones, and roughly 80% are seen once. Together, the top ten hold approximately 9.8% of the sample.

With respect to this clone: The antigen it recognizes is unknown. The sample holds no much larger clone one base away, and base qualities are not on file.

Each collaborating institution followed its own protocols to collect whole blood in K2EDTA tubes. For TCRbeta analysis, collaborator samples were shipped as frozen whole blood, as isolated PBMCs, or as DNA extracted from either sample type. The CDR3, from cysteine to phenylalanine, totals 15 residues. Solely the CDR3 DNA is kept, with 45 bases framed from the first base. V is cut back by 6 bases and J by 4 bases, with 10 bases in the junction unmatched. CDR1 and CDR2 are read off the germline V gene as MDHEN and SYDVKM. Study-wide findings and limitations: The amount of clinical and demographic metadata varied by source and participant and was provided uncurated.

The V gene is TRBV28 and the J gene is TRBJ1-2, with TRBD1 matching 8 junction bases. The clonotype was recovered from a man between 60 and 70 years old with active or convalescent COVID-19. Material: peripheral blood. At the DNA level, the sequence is TGTGCCAGCAGATCGACCGACAGGGGAGGCTATGGCTACACCTTC. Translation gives CASRSTDRGGYGYTF.